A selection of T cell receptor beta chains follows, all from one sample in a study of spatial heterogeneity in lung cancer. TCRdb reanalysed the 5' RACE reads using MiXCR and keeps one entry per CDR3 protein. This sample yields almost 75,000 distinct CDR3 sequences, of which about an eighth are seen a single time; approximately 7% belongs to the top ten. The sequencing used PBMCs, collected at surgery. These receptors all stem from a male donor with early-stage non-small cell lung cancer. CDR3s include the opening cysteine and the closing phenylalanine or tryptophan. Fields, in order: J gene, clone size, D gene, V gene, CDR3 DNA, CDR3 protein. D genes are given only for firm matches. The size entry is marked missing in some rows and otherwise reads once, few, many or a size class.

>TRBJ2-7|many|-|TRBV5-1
TGCGCCAGCAGCACGAGCGACAACTCGAGGGTGTCCTACGAGCAGTACTTC
CASSTSDNSRVSYEQYF
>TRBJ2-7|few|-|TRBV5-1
TGCGCCAGCAGCACGTACCTCGGGTTCGAGCAGTACTTC
CASSTYLGFEQYF
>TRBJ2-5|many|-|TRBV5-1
TGCGCCAGCAGCCCCGCTGGACAGAGGGAGACCCAGTACTTC
CASSPAGQRETQYF
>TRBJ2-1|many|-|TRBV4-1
TGCGCCAGCAGCCAAGATCCGTCGAATGAGCAGTTCTTC
CASSQDPSNEQFF
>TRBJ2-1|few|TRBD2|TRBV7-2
TGTGCCAGCAGCTTAGCAGCGGGAGTTTACAATGAGCAGTTCTTC
CASSLAAGVYNEQFF
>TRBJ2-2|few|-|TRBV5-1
TGCGCCAGCAGCCCCGTGAGTCCAAGCGGGGAGCTGTTTTTT
CASSPVSPSGELFF
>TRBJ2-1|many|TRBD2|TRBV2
TGTGCCAGCAGTGATTTTACTAGCGGTATTAACAATGAGCAGTTCTTC
CASSDFTSGINNEQFF
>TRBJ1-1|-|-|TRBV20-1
TGCAGTGCTAGAGATCGTAAGGGGCCGAACACTGAAGCTTTCTTT
CSARDRKGPNTEAFF
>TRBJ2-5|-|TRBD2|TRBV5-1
TGCGCCAGCAGCTTAACCGGGACTACACAAGAGACCCAGTACTTC
CASSLTGTTQETQYF
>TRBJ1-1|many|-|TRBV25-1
TGTGCCAGCAGTGAAATGGGGAGCGGGAACACTGAAGCTTTCTTT
CASSEMGSGNTEAFF
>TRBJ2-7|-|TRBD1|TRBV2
TGTGCCAGCAGTGGTTTGGAGACAGGGGTCTACGAGCAGTACTTC
CASSGLETGVYEQYF
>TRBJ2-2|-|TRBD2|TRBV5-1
TGCGCCAGCAGCTTAACTAGCGGGGACCCGAACACCGGGGAGCTGTTTTTT
CASSLTSGDPNTGELFF
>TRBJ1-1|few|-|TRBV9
TGTGCCAGCAGCGTAGTCCCGGGACGTGAAGCTTTCTTT
CASSVVPGREAFF
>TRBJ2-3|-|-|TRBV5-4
TGTGCCAGAACAAACCGGGGTGTAGATACGCAGTATTTT
CARTNRGVDTQYF
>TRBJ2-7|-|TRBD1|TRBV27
TGTGCCAGCAGTTTATCCCAGGCAGGGGGCCCTCACGAGCAGTACTTC
CASSLSQAGGPHEQYF
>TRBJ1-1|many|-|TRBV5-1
TGCGCCAGCAGCCCTGGTAGGGTAGTATTCGTGAACACTGAAGCTTTCTTT
CASSPGRVVFVNTEAFF
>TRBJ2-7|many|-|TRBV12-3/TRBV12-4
TGTGCCAGCAGTTCAGATTTATCCTACGAGCAGTACTTC
CASSSDLSYEQYF
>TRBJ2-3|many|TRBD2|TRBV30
TGTGCCTGGAGTGTGGCTAGCGGGAGAGCGGATACGCAGTATTTT
CAWSVASGRADTQYF
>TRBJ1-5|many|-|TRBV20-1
TGCAGTGCTAGAGAAGGGGCCTCAATTGATCAGCCCCAGCATTTT
CSAREGASIDQPQHF
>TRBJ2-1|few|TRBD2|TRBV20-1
TGCAGTGCTTTGACTAGCGGGAGCTCCTACAATGAGCAGTTCTTC
CSALTSGSSYNEQFF
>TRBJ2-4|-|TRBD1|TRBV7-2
TGTGCCAGCAGCCCAGGGGGCAGCGGTGCCAAAAACATTCAGTACTTC
CASSPGGSGAKNIQYF
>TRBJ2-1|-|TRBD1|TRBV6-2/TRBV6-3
TGTGCCAGCAGTTTATACGGGCAGGGGGCCTCCACGGGCGATGAGCAGTTCTTC
CASSLYGQGASTGDEQFF
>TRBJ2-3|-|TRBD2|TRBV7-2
TGTGCCAGCAGCTCCCGCGGGGGAGCGGGCCCCACAGATACGCAGTATTTT
CASSSRGGAGPTDTQYF
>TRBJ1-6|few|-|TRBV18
TGTGCCAGCTCACCGTCGACAGAAGGGTATAATTCACCCCTCCACTTT
CASSPSTEGYNSPLHF
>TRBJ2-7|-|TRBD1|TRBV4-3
TGCGCCAGCAGCCAATACGCGTCGGGACAGGGATCCTACGAGCAGTACTTC
CASSQYASGQGSYEQYF
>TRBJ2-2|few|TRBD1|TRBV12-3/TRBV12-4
TGTGCCAGCAGCCCGACAGGGGCAGGTACCGGGGAGCTGTTTTTT
CASSPTGAGTGELFF
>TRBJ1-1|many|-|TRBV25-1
TGTGCCAGCTCTTACCCCTGGGACACTGAAGCTTTCTTT
CASSYPWDTEAFF
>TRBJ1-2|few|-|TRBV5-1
TGCGCCAGCAGCCAGTACCAGGGAGGCTATGGCTACACCTTC
CASSQYQGGYGYTF
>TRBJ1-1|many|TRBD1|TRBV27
TGTGCCAGCAGTCCCCGACAGGGGAACACTGAAGCTTTCTTT
CASSPRQGNTEAFF
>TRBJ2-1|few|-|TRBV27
TGTGCCAGCAGTCCGGGGGACAGTTACTACAATGAGCAGTTCTTC
CASSPGDSYYNEQFF